The source of this T cell receptor (beta chain) is a study of regulatory T cells in long-lasting Graves disease. On the study more broadly: Graves' patients diagnosed newly had used antithyroid drugs under 3 months.

TCR beta libraries were built with iRepertoire HTBI primers and Arm-PCR of CDR3 regions. TCRdb ran MiXCR on the multiplex PCR reads and lists one entry per CDR3 protein. The sample lists about half a million distinct CDR3 sequences, 9.5% to 15% seen once, with 8% to 10% in the top ten. Documented time point: newly diagnosed GD, antithyroid drugs for less than 3 months. Extracted RNA from PBMCs served as the source of the TCR library. CDR3 size: 16 residues. CDR1 is DFQATT and CDR2 is SNEGSKA in the germline V gene (reference sequence). V was clipped by 3 bases and J by 1 base, with 13 bases between them. This clonotype has a count of ten or more. These records were also assigned to another study, of T cells in Graves' hyperthyroidism and ophthalmopathy.

V usage is TRBV20-1 and J usage is TRBJ2-6, with D uncertain. The sequence was obtained from a woman in her twenties or thirties with Graves disease. The sample here was peripheral blood mononuclear cells (PBMCs), taken at new diagnosis, from a patient treated with antithyroid drugs. The CDR3 reads CSARGIGLSGANVLTF. CDR3 bases: TGCAGTGCTAGGGGCATCGGGCTTTCTGGGGCCAACGTCCTGACTTTC.